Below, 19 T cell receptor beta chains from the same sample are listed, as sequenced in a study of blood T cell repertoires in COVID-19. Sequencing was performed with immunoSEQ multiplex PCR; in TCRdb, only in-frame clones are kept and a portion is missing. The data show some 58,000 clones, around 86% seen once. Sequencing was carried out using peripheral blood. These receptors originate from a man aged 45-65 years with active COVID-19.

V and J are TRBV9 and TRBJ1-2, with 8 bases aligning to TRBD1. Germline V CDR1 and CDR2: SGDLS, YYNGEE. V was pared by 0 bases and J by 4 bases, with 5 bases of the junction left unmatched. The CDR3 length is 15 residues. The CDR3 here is CASSVGQGQGYGYTF. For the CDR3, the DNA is TGTGCCAGCAGCGTAGGACAGGGGCAGGGCTATGGCTACACCTTC.

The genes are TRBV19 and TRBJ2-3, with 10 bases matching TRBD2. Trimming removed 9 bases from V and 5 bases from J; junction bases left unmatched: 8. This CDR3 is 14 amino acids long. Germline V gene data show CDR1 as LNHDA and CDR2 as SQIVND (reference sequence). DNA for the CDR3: TGTGCCAGCTCCAGGGGACTAGCGCAAGATACGCAGTATTTT. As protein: CASSRGLAQDTQYF.

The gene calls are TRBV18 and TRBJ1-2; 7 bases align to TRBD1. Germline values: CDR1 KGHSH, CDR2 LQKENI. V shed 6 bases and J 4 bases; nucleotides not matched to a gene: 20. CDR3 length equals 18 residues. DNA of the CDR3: TGTGCCAGCTCCCCAATTGGGATAGGGGGCCCCCTTGGCTATGGCTACACCTTC. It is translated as CASSPIGIGGPLGYGYTF.

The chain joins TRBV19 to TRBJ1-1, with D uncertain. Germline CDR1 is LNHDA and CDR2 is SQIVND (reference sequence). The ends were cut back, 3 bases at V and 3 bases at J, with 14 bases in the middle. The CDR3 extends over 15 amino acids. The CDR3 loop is CASSIINSGDTEAFF. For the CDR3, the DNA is TGTGCCAGTAGTATCATAAATTCCGGGGACACTGAAGCTTTCTTT. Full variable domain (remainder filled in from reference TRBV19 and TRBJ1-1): DGGITQSPKYLFRKEGQNVTLSCEQNLNHDAMYWYRQDPGQGLRLIYYSQIVNDFQKGDIAEGYSVSREKKESFPLTVTSAQKNPTAFYLCASSIINSGDTEAFFGQGTRLTVV.

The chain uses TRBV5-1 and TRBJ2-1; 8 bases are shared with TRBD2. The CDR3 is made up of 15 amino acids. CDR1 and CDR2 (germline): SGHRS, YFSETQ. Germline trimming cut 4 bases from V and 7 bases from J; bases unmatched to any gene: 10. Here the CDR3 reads CASSVAGPGTNEQFF. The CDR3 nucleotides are TGCGCCAGCAGCGTAGCGGGGCCTGGGACGAATGAGCAGTTCTTC.

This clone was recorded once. This chain's CDR3 is CASGRQGSNSYEQYF. The CDR3 DNA reads TGTGCCAGCGGACGACAGGGTTCAAATTCCTACGAGCAGTACTTC. This chain uses TRBV28 with TRBJ2-7; 7 positions agree with TRBD1. Germline trimming cut 8 bases from V and 1 base from J; bases unmatched to any gene: 11. This CDR3 is 15 amino acids long. Germline V gives CDR1 MDHEN, CDR2 SYDVKM.

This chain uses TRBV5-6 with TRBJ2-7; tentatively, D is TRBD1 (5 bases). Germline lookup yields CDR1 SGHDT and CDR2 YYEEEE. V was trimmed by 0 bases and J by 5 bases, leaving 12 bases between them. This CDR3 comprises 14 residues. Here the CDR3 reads CASSLVGENHEQYF. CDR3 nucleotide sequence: TGTGCCAGCAGCTTGGTAGGGGAAAACCACGAGCAGTACTTC. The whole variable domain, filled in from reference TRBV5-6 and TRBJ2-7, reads DAGVTQSPTHLIKTRGQQVTLRCSPKSGHDTVSWYQQALGQGPQFIFQYYEEEERQRGNFPDRFSGHQFPNYSSELNVNALLLGDSALYLCASSLVGENHEQYFGPGTRLTVT.

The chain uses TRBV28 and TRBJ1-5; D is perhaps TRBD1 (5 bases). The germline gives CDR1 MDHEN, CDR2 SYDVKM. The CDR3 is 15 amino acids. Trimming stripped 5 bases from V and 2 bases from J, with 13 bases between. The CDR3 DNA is TGTGCCAGCAGTCCGCCCGACAGAGGCAATCAGCCCCAGCATTTT. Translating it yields CASSPPDRGNQPQHF.

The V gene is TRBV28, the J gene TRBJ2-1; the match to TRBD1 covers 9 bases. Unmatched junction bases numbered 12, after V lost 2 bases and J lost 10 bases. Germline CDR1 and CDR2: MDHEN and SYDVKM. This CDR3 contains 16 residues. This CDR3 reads CASSLAPGQGMREQFF. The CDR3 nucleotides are TGTGCCAGCAGTTTAGCCCCGGGACAGGGAATGAGGGAGCAGTTCTTC.

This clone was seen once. This chain's CDR3 is CATSDDRGNGYGYTF. CDR3 DNA sequence: TGTGCCACCAGTGATGACAGGGGCAACGGCTATGGCTACACCTTC. The chain recombines TRBV24-1 with TRBJ1-2, with TRBD1 matching over 8 bases. The CDR3 contains 15 residues. Germline V lookup: CDR1 KGHDR, CDR2 SFDVKD. J gave up 4 bases and V 3 bases, and 6 bases lay outside the gene matches.

The CDR3 DNA is TGTGCCAGCAGGGACAGGATATATGGCTACACCTTC. Residues: CASRDRIYGYTF. The V and J genes are TRBV6-5 and TRBJ1-2; 7 bases line up with TRBD1. V lost 6 bases, J lost 5 bases, and 3 bases stayed unmatched. CDR1 is MNHEY and CDR2 is SVGAGI in the germline V gene. The CDR3 contains 12 residues.

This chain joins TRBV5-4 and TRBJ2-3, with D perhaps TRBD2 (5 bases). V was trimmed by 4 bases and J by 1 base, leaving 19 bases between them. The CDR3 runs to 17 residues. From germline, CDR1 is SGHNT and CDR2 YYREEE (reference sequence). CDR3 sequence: CASSPPGGLTRTDTQYF. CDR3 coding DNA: TGTGCCAGCAGCCCGCCGGGCGGGCTAACCCGCACAGATACGCAGTATTTT.

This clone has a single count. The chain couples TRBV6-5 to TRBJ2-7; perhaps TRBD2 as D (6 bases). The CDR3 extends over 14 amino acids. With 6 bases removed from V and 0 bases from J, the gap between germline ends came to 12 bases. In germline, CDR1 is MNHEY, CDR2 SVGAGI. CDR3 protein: CASSRDSLSYEQYF. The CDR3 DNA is TGTGCCAGCAGCCGGGACTCCCTCTCCTACGAGCAGTACTTC.

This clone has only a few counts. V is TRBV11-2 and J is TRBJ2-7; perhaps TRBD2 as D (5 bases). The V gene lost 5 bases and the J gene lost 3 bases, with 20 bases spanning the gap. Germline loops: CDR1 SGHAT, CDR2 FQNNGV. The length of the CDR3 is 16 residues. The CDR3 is CASSEVRVSRGYEQYF. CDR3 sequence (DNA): TGTGCCAGCAGCGAAGTAAGGGTCTCTCGGGGCTACGAGCAGTACTTC.

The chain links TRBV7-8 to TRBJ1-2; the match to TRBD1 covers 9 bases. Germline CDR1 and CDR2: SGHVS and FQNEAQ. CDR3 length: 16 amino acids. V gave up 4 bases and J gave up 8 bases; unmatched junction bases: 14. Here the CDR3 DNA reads TGTGCCAGCAGCTACGACTCTCCGGGACAGGGTTTGGGCTACACCTTC. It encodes CASSYDSPGQGLGYTF. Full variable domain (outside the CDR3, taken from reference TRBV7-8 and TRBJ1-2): GAGVSQSPRYKVAKRGQDVALRCDPISGHVSLFWYQQALGQGPEFLTYFQNEAQLDKSGLPSDRFFAERPEGSVSTLKIQRTQQEDSAVYLCASSYDSPGQGLGYTFGSGTRLTVV.

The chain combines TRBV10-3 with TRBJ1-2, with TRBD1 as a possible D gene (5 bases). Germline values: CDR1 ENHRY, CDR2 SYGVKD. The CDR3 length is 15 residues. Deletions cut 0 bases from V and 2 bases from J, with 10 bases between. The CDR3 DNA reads TGTGCCATCAGTGAGTCGCCGACAGTGAACTATGGCTACACCTTC. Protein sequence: CAISESPTVNYGYTF.

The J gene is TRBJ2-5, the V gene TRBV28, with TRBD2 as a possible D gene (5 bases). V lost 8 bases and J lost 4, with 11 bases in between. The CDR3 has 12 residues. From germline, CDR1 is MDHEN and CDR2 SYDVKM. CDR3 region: CASGTGLETQYF. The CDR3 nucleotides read TGTGCCAGCGGTACGGGATTAGAGACCCAGTACTTC.

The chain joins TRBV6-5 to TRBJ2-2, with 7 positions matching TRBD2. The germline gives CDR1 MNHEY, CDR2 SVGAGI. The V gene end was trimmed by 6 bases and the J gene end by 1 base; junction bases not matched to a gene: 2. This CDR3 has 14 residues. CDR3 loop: CASRGRVNTGELFF. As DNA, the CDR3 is TGTGCCAGCAGGGGGAGGGTGAACACCGGGGAGCTGTTTTTT.

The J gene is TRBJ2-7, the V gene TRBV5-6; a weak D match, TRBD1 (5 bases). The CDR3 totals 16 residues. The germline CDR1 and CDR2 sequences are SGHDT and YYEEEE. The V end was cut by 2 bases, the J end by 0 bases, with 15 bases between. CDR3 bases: TGTGCCAGCAGCTTTAATGGGGCCTTCAGCTCCTACGAGCAGTACTTC. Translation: CASSFNGAFSSYEQYF.